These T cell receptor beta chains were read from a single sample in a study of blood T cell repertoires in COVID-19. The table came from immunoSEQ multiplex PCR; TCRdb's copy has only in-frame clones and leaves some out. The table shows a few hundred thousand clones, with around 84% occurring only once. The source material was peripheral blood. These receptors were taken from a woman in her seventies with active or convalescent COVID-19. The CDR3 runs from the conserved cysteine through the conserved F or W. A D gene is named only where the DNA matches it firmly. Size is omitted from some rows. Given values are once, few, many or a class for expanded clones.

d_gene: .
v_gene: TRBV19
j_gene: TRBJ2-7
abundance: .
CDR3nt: TGTGCCAGTACCCAGACTGGATCCTACGAGCAGTACTTC
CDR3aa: CASTQTGSYEQYF

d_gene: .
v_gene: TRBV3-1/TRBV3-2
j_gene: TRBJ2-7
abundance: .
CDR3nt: TGTGCCAGCAGCCAAAGACGGGACTACGAGCAGTACTTC
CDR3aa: CASSQRRDYEQYF

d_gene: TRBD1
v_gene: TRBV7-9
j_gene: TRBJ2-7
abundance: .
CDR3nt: TGTGCCAGCAGCACCGGGACAGGGCCCTACGAGCAGTACTTC
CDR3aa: CASSTGTGPYEQYF

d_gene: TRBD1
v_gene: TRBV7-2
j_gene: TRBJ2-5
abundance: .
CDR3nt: TGTGCCAGCAGCTTAATGGCAGGGGGTCTTGTGGCCCAGTACTTC
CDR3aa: CASSLMAGGLVAQYF

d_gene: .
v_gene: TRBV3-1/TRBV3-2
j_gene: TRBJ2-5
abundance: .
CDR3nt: TGTGCCAGCAGCCAACTGACTGTCACCCAGTACTTC
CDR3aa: CASSQLTVTQYF

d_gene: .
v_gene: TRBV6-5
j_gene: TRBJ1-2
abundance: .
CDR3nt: TGTGCCAGCAGATCTTCTGACAGGAGGTATGGCTACACCTTC
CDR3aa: CASRSSDRRYGYTF

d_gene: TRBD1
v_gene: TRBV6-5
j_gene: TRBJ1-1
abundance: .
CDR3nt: TGTGCCAGCAGTTACACGCCGGGGACAGGGTGGACTGAAGCTTTCTTT
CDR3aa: CASSYTPGTGWTEAFF

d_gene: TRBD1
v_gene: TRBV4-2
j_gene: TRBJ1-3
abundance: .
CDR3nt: TGTGCCAGCAGCCCCGCCCGGACAGGGGCGAGGGCTGGAAACACCATATATTTT
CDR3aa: CASSPARTGARAGNTIYF

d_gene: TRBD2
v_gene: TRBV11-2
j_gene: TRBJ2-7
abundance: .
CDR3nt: TGTGCCAGCAGCGTACTAGCGGGGGCCTTTGACGAGCAGTACTTC
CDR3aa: CASSVLAGAFDEQYF

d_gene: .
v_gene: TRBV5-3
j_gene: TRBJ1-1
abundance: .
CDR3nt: TGTGCCAGAAGCTTCCTAGAGGACACTGAAGCTTTCTTT
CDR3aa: CARSFLEDTEAFF

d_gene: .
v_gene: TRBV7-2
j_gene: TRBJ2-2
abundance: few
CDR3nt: TGTGCCAGCAGCTTAAGGGACCGGGGGGCTAACACCGGGGAGCTGTTTTTT
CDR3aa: CASSLRDRGANTGELFF

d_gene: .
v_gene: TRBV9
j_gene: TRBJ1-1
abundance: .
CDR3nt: TGTGCCAGCAACCCAGGGCATCGCCTAAACACTGAAGCTTTCTTT
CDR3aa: CASNPGHRLNTEAFF

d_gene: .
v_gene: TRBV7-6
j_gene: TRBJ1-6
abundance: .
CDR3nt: TGTGCCAGCAGCTTACAGGGAAGGAGCGGGAATTCACCCCTCCACTTT
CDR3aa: CASSLQGRSGNSPLHF

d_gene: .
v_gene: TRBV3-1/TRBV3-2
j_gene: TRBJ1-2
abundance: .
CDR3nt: TGTGCCAGCAGCCCTACAGGGTTCAACTATGGCTACACCTTC
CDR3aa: CASSPTGFNYGYTF

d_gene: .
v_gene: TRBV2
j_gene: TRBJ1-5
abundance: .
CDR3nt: TGTGCCAGCAGTGATCGGCAGGGAATCTATCAGCCCCAGCATTTT
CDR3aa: CASSDRQGIYQPQHF

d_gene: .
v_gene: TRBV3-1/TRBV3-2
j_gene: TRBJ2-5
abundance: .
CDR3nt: TGTGCCAGCAGCCTTCGCACAGGGTGGGAGGAGACCCAGTACTTC
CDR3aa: CASSLRTGWEETQYF

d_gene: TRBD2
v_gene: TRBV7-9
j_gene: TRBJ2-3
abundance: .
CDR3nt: TGTGCCAGCAGCTCGACTAGCGGGGGAGGGACAGATACGCAGTATTTT
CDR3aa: CASSSTSGGGTDTQYF

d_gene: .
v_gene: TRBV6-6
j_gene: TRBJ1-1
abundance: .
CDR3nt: TGTGCCAGCACTAACCCCCAGAGACAGAACACTGAAGCTTTCTTT
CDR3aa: CASTNPQRQNTEAFF

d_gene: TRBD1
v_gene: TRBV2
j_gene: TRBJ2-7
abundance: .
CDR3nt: TGTGCCAGCAGCCTGACAGGGACCTACGAGCAGTACTTC
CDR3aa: CASSLTGTYEQYF

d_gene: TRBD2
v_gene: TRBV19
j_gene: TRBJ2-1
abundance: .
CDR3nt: TGTGCCAGTAGTATAGGGGCTAGCGGGGAGAATGAGCAGTTCTTC
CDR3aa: CASSIGASGENEQFF

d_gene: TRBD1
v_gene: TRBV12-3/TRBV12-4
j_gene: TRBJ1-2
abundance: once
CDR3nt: TGTGCCAGCAGTTTTAACAGGGGACAGGGCTACACCTTC
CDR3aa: CASSFNRGQGYTF

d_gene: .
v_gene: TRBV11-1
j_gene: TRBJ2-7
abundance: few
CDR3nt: TGTGCCAGCACCAAAGACAGTCTTAACTACGAGCAGTACTTC
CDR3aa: CASTKDSLNYEQYF

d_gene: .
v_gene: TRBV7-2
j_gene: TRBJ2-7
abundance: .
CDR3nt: TGTGCCAGCAGCCTACTCTACGAGCAGTACTTC
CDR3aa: CASSLLYEQYF

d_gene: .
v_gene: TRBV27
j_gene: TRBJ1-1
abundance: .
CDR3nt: TGTGCCAGCAGTTCTCCCTTGCGCGGGACTGAAGCTTTCTTT
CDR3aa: CASSSPLRGTEAFF

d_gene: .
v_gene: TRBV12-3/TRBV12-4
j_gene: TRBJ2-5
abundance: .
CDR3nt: TGTGCCAGCAGTTTAGTCAGGGCAATACACTTC
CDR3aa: CASSLVRAIHF

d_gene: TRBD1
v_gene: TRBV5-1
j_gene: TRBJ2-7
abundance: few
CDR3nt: TGCGCCAGCAGCTTGGGCGGGACAGGAGGGTACGAGCAGTACTTC
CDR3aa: CASSLGGTGGYEQYF

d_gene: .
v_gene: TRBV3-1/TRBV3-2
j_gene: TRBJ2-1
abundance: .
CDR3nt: TGTGCCAGCAGCCAAGTAAACAGGGTCGATGAGCAGTTCTTC
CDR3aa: CASSQVNRVDEQFF

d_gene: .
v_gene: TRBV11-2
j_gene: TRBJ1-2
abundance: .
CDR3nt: TGTGCCAGCAGACACACAGCTAACTATGGCTACACCTTC
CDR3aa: CASRHTANYGYTF

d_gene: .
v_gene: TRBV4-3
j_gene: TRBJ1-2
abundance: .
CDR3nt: TGCGCCAGCAGCCAAGTGGGGGGATGGGATGGCTACACCTTC
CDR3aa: CASSQVGGWDGYTF

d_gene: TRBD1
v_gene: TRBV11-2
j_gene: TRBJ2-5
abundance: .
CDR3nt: TGTGCCAGCAGCTTGAGGGGGCGGGAGACCCAGTACTTC
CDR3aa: CASSLRGRETQYF

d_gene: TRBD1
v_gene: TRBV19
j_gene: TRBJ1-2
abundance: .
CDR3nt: TGTGCCAGTAGTATACGGGACAGCGATTTTAATGGCTACACCTTC
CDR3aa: CASSIRDSDFNGYTF

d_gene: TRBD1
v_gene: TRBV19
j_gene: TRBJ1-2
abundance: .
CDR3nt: TGTGCCAGTAGTCCTCCCGGGACAGCCTTGGGCTACACCTTC
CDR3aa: CASSPPGTALGYTF

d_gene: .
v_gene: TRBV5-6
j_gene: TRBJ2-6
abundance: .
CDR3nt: TGTGCCAGTGCCTCCGGGACTGGGGCCAACGTCCTGACTTTC
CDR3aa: CASASGTGANVLTF

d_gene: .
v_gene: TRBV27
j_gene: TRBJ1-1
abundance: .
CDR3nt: TGTGCCAGCAGTTTCGGTGACACCATGAACACTGAAGCTTTCTTT
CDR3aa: CASSFGDTMNTEAFF

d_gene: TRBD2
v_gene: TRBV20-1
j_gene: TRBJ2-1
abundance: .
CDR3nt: TGCAGTGCTAGTCCGTCCAGCGGGGGGCTCAATGAGCAGTTCTTC
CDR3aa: CSASPSSGGLNEQFF

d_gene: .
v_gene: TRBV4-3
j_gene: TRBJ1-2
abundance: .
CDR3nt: TGCGCCAGCAGCCAAGGGACACCGAACTATGGCTACACCTTC
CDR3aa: CASSQGTPNYGYTF

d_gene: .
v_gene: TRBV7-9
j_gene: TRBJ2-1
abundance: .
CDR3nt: TGTGCCAGCAGCTTAGAAGGAAGGGGCCCGGATGAGCAGTTCTTC
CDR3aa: CASSLEGRGPDEQFF

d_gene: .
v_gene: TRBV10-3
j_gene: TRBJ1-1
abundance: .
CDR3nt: TGTGCCATCAGTGGGAGAGACACTGAAGCTTTCTTT
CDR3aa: CAISGRDTEAFF

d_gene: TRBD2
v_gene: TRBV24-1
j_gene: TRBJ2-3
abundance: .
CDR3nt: TGTGCCACCAGTGACCGACTTAGCGGGGGGGCCGCAGATACGCAGTATTTT
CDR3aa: CATSDRLSGGAADTQYF

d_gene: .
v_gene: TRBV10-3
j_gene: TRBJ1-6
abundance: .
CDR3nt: TGTGCCATCAGTGGAGCCAAGCCGAGCGGGAGTTCACCCCTCCACTTT
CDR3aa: CAISGAKPSGSSPLHF

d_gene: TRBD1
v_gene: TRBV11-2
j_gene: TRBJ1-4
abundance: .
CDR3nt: TGTGCCAGCAGCTTAGTTCAGGGGGTCACTGAAAAACTGTTTTTT
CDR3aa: CASSLVQGVTEKLFF

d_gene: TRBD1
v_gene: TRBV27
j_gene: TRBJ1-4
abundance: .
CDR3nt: TGTGCCAGCAGTTTACAAAACAGGGGGAGTGAAAAACTGTTTTTT
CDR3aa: CASSLQNRGSEKLFF

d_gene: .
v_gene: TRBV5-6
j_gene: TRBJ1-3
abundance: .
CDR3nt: TGTGCCAGCAGCTTTGCGACAGGCTCTGGAAACACCATATATTTT
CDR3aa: CASSFATGSGNTIYF

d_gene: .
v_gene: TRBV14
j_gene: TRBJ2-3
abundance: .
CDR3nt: TGTGCCAGCAGCCACCAGGGCGGGGGCACAGATACGCAGTATTTT
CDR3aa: CASSHQGGGTDTQYF

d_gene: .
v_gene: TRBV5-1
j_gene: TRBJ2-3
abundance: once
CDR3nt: TGCGCCAGCAGCTTATTTATCCGAACTAGCACAGATACGCAGTATTTT
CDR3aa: CASSLFIRTSTDTQYF